Described below is a single T cell receptor beta chain sequence and its context. A few counts support this clone. This receptor's antigen is unknown. Per-base quality was not reported, and no clone a single base away is much larger than it. These data belong to a study of shared clonotypes between healthy human individuals (dated by TCRdb to 2020 to 2022). For the wider study: The cohort included three men and a couple of women between 18 and 49 years of age. To estimate repertoire size and how much clonotype sharing occurs between individuals, the study deeply sequenced the blood TCR repertoires of several healthy adults. Different laboratories and diverse techniques were used to prepare libraries and sequence TCR repertoires, to increase sequencing depth and limit assay-specific biases. Per donor, leukapheresis produced somewhere between about 0.8 and 9 billion PBMCs. For each donor, three plates each were used for CD4 naive and CD4 memory, two plates were used for CD8 naive, and one plate was used for CD8 memory.

Using the deep immunoSEQ assay, TCR CDR3 regions were amplified from genomic DNA by multiplex PCR. Extracted genomic DNA from each cell subset was spread evenly across all wells of several immunoSEQ 96-well plates, with each plate serving as a replicate. For sorted subsets, each replicate PCR was loaded with 150 to 250 ng genomic DNA, equivalent to approximately 33,000 T cell genomes. Purified libraries were measured with a Qubit 3.0 fluorometer, size-checked on a Bioanalyzer 2100, and measured again with the KAPA Library Quantification kit. Every immunoSEQ 96-well plate was sequenced on a dedicated single-read 150-cycle Illumina NextSeq 550 flow cell. The study's processing was this. Because the immunoSEQ output held only junctional sequences and lacked quality scores, the filtering could not match the filtering applied to full-length reads. To assign V/J genes and CDR3, sequences were annotated using PyIR, a Python wrapper for IgBLAST v1.9, with IMGT germline references. Reads were removed for weak V/J assignments (E-value above 1e-6), missing CDR3, stop codons, out-of-frame junctions, or ambiguous translated residues. V3J clonotypes were defined as sequences sharing an identical inferred V gene, J gene, and CDR3 amino acid sequence. Percentage overlap between repertoires was computed as shared unique clonotypes divided by the size of the smaller repertoire. Richness of each repertoire was evaluated using RTK rarefaction, the Chao1 estimator, and Recon v2.1 estimates of unobserved clonotypes. Generation probabilities for all TCRbeta clonotypes obtained by the gDNA method from a handful of donors were computed using OLGA. Drawn from immuneACCESS, this table holds only the in-frame rearrangements with V and J called that TCRdb kept. Clones are partly lost; checked studies trace under half to an unresolved V gene and leave the rest unexplained. The V and J calls and clone size are taken from that table; D and trimming were inferred from the DNA. The sample table lists under 600,000 clones, more than 95% of them with a count of one. 0.3% to 0.35% of the sample is in the top ten clones.

The CDR3 runs 11 residues from the cysteine to the phenylalanine. The kept DNA is CDR3 alone, 33 bases in frame from the first base. Cut back by 4 bases and 6 bases, the V and J ends lie 5 bases apart. In the germline V gene, CDR1 corresponds to SGHAT and CDR2 to FQNNGV. For the CD8 naive samples, CD45RO-negative cells were positively selected for CCR7, yielding a CD45RA+CCR7+ population from which TemRA cells were excluded. Donors were healthy HIV-negative adults with no recently reported acute infections or vaccinations. All donors were Caucasian adults living in Nashville, Tennessee, USA. Blood was collected by leukapheresis, and PBMCs were isolated by Ficoll-Histopaque density gradient centrifugation and then cryopreserved in liquid nitrogen vapor phase. Analytical flow cytometry was used to check the purity and quantity of each magnetically sorted T cell population. Each sorted fraction had its genomic DNA isolated and then quantified by UV absorbance on a Nanodrop 2000c.

The research as a whole found: Approximately 5% of naive CD4, around 3.6% of naive CD8, around 2.3% of memory CD4, and roughly 0.4% of memory CD8 clonotypes were shared across a few donors. Rarefaction of sorted-subset datasets indicated incomplete sequencing despite the large sequencing depth. The genetic and exposure-history diversity represented was limited by the small number of donors. Compared with non-shared clonotypes, the clonotypes found in all four sorted-subset donors had higher generation probabilities. Based on pairwise subsampling, the degree of clonotype sharing among donors was expected to be affected by sequencing depth. Sampling was limited to blood, and TCR repertoires in tissue likely differ from TCR repertoires in blood. Estimated clonotype richness was generally larger for naive than for memory subsets.

The chain couples TRBV11-2 to TRBJ2-3; the D gene identity is not certain. The clonotype comes from a man under 40 in good health. Sequencing used naive CD8+ T cells sorted from blood. The meaning of the sample's cell subset or site label: CD45RA+CCR7+. The DNA is as follows: TGTGCCAGCAGCTACTCCGATACGCAGTATTTT. Translated, this is CASSYSDTQYF.